This TCR beta chain was sequenced for a study of blood T cell repertoires in COVID-19. Study summary: Sites across the United States, Italy and Spain contributed samples from acute and convalescent COVID-19. PBMCs, B-cell-depleted T cells, or T cells were the source of the cDNA or gDNA that made up the material.

Repertoires were generated with immunoSEQ multiplex PCR, while TCRdb's copy carries only in-frame clones and drops some. The data show a few hundred thousand clones, around nine tenths seen once. Trimming took 4 bases from V and 7 from J, leaving 23 bases between them. This CDR3 spans 17 amino acids. CDR1 and CDR2 (germline): SGHVS, FNYEAQ. Seattle-derived patients entered the study during active infection and were followed longitudinally. The J gene is TRBJ2-1, the V gene TRBV7-6; the D is unclear. This receptor was taken from a woman aged 25 to 39 with COVID-19, enrolled during active disease. The specimen was peripheral blood. In nucleotides, the CDR3 is TGTGCCAGCAGCTACCCACTTGGCGGAGCCTCTACTAATGAGCAGTTCTTC. Protein sequence: CASSYPLGGASTNEQFF.